Each of the 9 T cell receptor beta chains below was sequenced from the same sample in a study of T cells in Graves' hyperthyroidism and ophthalmopathy. Amplification targeted TCR beta CDR3 regions from RNA transcripts. HTBI primers were used for first-round RT-PCR of the TCR CDR3. TCRdb reanalysed the multiplex PCR reads using MiXCR and keeps one entry per CDR3 protein. The sample has around 350,000 distinct CDR3 sequences, over 15% seen once; the top ten hold about 4%. Sequenced input: blood. All receptors derive from a woman in her late teens or twenties with Graves' hyperthyroidism.

Many counts were recorded for this clonotype. This chain uses TRBV24-1 with TRBJ1-1; no clear D. This CDR3 region has 14 residues. Trimming removed 1 base from V and 2 bases from J, with 7 bases in between. Germline V lookup: CDR1 KGHDR, CDR2 SFDVKD. In nucleotides, the CDR3 is TGTGCCACCAGTGATTTTCCCAGAAACACTGAAGCTTTCTTT. This encodes CATSDFPRNTEAFF.

Many counts were recorded for this clonotype. V is TRBV2 and J is TRBJ1-1; D ambiguous. Germline CDR1 and CDR2: SNHLY and FYNNEI. Trimming shortened V by 6 bases and J by 0 bases, and 14 bases separated the two germline ends. The CDR3 is 15 amino acids. As DNA, the CDR3 is TGTGCCAGCAGCCCCAGAGTTAGGGTGAACACTGAAGCTTTCTTT. Translation: CASSPRVRVNTEAFF.

About this clonotype itself: Being one base from a much bigger clone, this may be a read error. The chain carries TRBV9 and TRBJ1-2; D is unclear. Germline CDR1 SGDLS, CDR2 YYNGEE. The CDR3 has 14 amino acids. CDR3 loop: CAISPGEGRGGYTF. CDR3 nucleotides: TGTGCCATCAGCCCCGGAGAGGGTCGTGGGGGCTACACCTTC. The whole variable domain, filled in from reference TRBV9 and TRBJ1-2, reads DSGVTQTPKHLITATGQRVTLRCSPRSGDLSVYWYQQSLDQGLQFLIQYYNGEERAKGNILERFSAQQFPDLHSELNLSSLELGDSALYFCAISPGEGRGGYTFGSGTRLTVV.

This clonotype was observed at least ten times. The rearrangement joins TRBV19 to TRBJ1-5; tentative D call: TRBD1 (6 bases). Germline V gene sequence: CDR1 LNHDA, CDR2 SQIVND (reference sequence). The V gene lost 9 bases and the J gene lost 4 bases, with 19 bases spanning the gap. This CDR3 region has 15 residues. The CDR3 region has the DNA TGTGCCAGCAAAAGAACCGGGACACGAAATCAGCCCCAGCATTTT. Encoded protein: CASKRTGTRNQPQHF.

This clonotype was seen a handful of times. With a much larger clone just one base away, this may be a read error. The chain has TRBV20-1 and TRBJ2-4; D gene unclear. This CDR3 spans 13 amino acids. Germline V gene lookup returns CDR1 DFQATT and CDR2 SNEGSKA (reference sequence). CDR3 nucleotides: TGCAGTGCTAGAGGGTGGGCCAAAAACATTAAGTACTTC. Protein product: CSARGWAKNIKYF.

In this sample, this clonotype turned up many times. This chain joins TRBV6-4 and TRBJ1-1; TRBD1 matches 7 bases. The CDR3 loop spans 14 amino acids. Germline values: CDR1 MRHNA, CDR2 SNTAGT. Trimming cost V 9 bases and J 0 bases; bases outside gene matches: 7. The CDR3 sequence: CASRDSGLNTEAFF. CDR3 bases: TGTGCCAGTAGGGACAGTGGACTGAACACTGAAGCTTTCTTT.

Note on this clonotype: Since a much larger clone is just one base distant, this may be a read error. The chain joins TRBV4-2 to TRBJ2-7; D is perhaps TRBD1 or TRBD2 (6 bases each). This CDR3 contains 16 residues. V lost 0 bases, J lost 3 bases, and 15 bases lay in between. Germline V gives CDR1 LGHNA, CDR2 YNFKEQ. CDR3 nucleotides: TGTGCCAGCAGCCAAGACGGGGGCAGGAATTACTACGAGCAGTACTTC. This translates into CASSQDGGRNYYEQYF.

This clonotype was seen repeatedly, ten times or more. The chain links TRBV12-3 or TRBV12-4 to TRBJ1-1; D is perhaps TRBD1 (6 bases). Trimming pared 2 bases from V and 3 bases from J, leaving 13 bases between. The CDR3 loop spans 15 amino acids. This CDR3 is CASSLRRGKYTEAFF. The CDR3 nucleotides are TGTGCCAGCAGTTTAAGGAGGGGGAAGTACACTGAAGCTTTCTTT.

V is TRBV2 and J is TRBJ1-2; 9 nucleotides align to TRBD1. The V gene's germline CDR1 is SNHLY and CDR2 FYNNEI. The length of the CDR3 is 15 residues. V trimming: 5 bases; J trimming: 0 bases; junction bases outside the gene matches: 4. CDR3 coding DNA: TGTGCCAGCAGTTCGGGACAGGGCGCTAACTATGGCTACACCTTC. Its protein is CASSSGQGANYGYTF.